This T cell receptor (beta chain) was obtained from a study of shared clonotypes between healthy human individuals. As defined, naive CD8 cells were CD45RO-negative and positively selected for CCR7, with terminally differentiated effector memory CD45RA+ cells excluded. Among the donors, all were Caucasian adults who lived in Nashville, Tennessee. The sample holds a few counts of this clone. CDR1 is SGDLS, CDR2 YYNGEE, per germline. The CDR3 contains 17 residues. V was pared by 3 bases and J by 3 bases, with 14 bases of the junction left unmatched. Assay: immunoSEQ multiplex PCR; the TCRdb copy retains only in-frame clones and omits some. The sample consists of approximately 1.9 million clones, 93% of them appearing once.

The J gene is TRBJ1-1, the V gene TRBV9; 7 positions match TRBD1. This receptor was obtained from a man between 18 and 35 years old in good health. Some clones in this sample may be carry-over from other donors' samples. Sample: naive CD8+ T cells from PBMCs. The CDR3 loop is CASSAHPYRGGDTEAFF. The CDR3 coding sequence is TGTGCCAGCAGCGCACATCCCTACAGGGGAGGAGACACTGAAGCTTTCTTT.